Reported below is one TCR beta chain. Its antigen is currently unknown. This sample was included in a study of T cell repertoires in cytomegalovirus infection. Study information: Carrying CMV and the relevant HLA type showed in public TCR beta signatures. Notes on the study in general: The response measured ex vivo was dominated by TCR beta clonotypes (HLA-C-restricted and CMV-specific).

Germline assignment: CDR1 KGHDR and CDR2 SFDVKD. This CDR3 has 13 amino acids. The germline V and J ends were trimmed by 4 bases and 7 bases, with 10 bases remaining between them. TCRdb redid the calling of the reads with MiXCR, one entry per CDR3 protein. The table lists around 300,000 distinct CDR3 sequences, less than 25% of them singletons. Sequenced material: cultured PBMCs, taken from culture after CMV antigen stimulation. The sequence was collected from a human donor in good health (CMV status not recorded). Some clones in this sample may be carry-over from other donors' samples. V gene TRBV24-1 combines with J gene TRBJ2-1, with D unresolved. The CDR3 reads CATSDPNRNEQFF. In DNA, the CDR3 is TGTGCCACCAGTGACCCAAATAGAAATGAGCAGTTCTTC.